This T cell receptor (beta chain) was identified during a study of shared clonotypes between healthy human individuals. Method: immunoSEQ multiplex PCR; TCRdb's copy keeps in-frame clones and lacks some. Here the sample spans about 2,100,000 clones, roughly 91% being singletons. The naive CD8 subset, CD45RO-negative cells positively selected for CCR7, excluded terminally differentiated effector memory CD45RA+ cells. The V gene lost 2 bases and the J gene lost 3 bases, with 7 bases spanning the gap. Germline V gene sequence: CDR1 SEHNR, CDR2 FQNEAQ (reference sequence). CDR3 size: 14 residues. The sequence was obtained from a man aged 18-30 years in good health. Some clones in this sample may be carry-over from other donors' samples. The sample consisted of naive CD8+ T cells from PBMCs. V gene TRBV7-9 combines with J gene TRBJ1-4, with D maybe TRBD1 (5 bases). CDR3 sequence reads: CASSLQGSNEKLFF. The DNA of the CDR3 is TGTGCCAGCAGCTTACAGGGATCTAATGAAAAACTGTTTTTT.